This TCR beta chain was identified during a study of shared clonotypes between healthy human individuals. Data came from immunoSEQ multiplex PCR; TCRdb stores just in-frame clones and leaves some out. The repertoire includes about 2,500,000 clones, approximately 92% of them detected once, and over 0.12% sits in the top ten. CDR3 size: 16 residues. CDR1 and CDR2 (germline): LGHNA, YNFKEQ. Germline trimming cut 3 bases from V and 0 bases from J; bases unmatched to any gene: 6. This clonotype was sampled from a young man in good health. The genes are TRBV4-2 and TRBJ2-7; 9 bases align to TRBD1. Sequencing used naive CD4+ T cells sorted from blood. Subset in this sample: CD45RA+ positively selected. CDR3 DNA: TGTGCCAGCAGCCAGGTGCGGACAGGGGTCTCCTACGAGCAGTACTTC. As protein: CASSQVRTGVSYEQYF.